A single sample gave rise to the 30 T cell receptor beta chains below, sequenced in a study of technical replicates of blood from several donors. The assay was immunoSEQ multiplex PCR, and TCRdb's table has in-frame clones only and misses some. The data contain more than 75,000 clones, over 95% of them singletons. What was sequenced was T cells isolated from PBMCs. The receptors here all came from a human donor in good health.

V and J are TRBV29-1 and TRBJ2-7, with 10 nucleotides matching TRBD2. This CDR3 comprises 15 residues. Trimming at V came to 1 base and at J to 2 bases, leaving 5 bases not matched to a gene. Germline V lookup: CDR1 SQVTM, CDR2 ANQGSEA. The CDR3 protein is CSVEAGTSEPYEQYF. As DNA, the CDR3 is TGCAGCGTTGAAGCCGGGACTAGCGAACCCTACGAGCAGTACTTC.

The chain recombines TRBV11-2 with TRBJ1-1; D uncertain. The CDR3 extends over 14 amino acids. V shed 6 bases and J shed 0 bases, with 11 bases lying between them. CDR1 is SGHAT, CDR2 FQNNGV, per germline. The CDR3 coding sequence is TGTGCCAGCAGAAAACCTGGAGTGAACACTGAAGCTTTCTTT. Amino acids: CASRKPGVNTEAFF.

CDR3 protein: CASSQDMRQVFREQYF. The CDR3 nucleotides are TGCGCCAGCAGCCAAGATATGCGACAGGTGTTCCGCGAGCAGTACTTC. The V gene is TRBV4-1, the J gene TRBJ2-7; possibly TRBD1 for D (6 bases). There are 16 residues in the CDR3. Germline V lookup: CDR1 MGHRA, CDR2 YSYEKL. Trimming removed 0 bases from V and 6 bases from J, with 18 bases in between.

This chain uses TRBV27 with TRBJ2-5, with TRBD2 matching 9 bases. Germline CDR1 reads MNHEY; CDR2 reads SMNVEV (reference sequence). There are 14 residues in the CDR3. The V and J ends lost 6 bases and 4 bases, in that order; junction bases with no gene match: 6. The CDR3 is CASRGREGIETQYF. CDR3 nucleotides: TGTGCCAGCAGGGGGCGGGAGGGCATAGAGACCCAGTACTTC.

The CDR3 coding sequence is TGTGCCAGCAGTTACTCGATTATCTTCGGCACCGGGGAGCTGTTTTTT. This encodes CASSYSIIFGTGELFF. The V call is TRBV6-6, the J call TRBJ2-2; D remains ambiguous. Trimming took off 0 bases at V and 4 bases at J, with 12 bases between the two ends. The length of the CDR3 is 16 residues. Germline assignment: CDR1 MNHNY and CDR2 SVGAGI (reference sequence).

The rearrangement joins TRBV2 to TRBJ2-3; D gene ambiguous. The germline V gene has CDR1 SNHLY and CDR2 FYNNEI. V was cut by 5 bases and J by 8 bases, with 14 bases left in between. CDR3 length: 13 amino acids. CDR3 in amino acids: CASSPSLGRTQYF. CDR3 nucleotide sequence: TGTGCCAGCAGTCCATCTCTAGGTCGTACGCAGTATTTT.

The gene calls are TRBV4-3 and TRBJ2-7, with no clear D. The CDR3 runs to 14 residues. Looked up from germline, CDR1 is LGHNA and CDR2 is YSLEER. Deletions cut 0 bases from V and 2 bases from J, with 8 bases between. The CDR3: CASSQEAGTYEQYF. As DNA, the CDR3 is TGCGCCAGCAGCCAAGAAGCAGGAACCTACGAGCAGTACTTC.

This CDR3 reads CATKIQGSPTGELFF. CDR3 nucleotide sequence: TGTGCCACTAAAATACAGGGGTCACCCACCGGGGAGCTGTTTTTT. The V call is TRBV15, the J call TRBJ2-2; 7 nucleotides match TRBD1. The trim removed 9 bases at V and 4 bases at J, leaving 11 bases unmatched. In germline, CDR1 is LNHNV, CDR2 YYDKDF (reference sequence). CDR3 length: 15 amino acids.

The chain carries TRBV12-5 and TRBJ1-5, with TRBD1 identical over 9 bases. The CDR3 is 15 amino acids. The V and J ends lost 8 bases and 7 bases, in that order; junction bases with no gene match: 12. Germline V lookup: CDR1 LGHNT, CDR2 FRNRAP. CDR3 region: CASSHPGTGNQPQHF. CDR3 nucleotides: TGTGCTAGTTCCCACCCCGGGACAGGGAACCAGCCCCAGCATTTT.

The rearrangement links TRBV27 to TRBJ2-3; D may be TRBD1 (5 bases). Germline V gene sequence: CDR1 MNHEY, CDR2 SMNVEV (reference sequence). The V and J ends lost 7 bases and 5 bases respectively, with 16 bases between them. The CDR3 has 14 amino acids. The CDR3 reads CASTKRGLRDTQYF. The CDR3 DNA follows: TGTGCCAGCACCAAAAGGGGCCTCAGAGATACGCAGTATTTT.

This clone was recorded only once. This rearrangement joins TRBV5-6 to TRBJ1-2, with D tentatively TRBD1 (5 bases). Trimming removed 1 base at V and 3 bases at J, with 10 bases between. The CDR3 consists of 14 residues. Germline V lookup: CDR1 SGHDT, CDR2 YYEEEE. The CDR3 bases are TGTGCCAGCAGCTTGCAGGGAAGGGACTATGGCTACACCTTC. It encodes CASSLQGRDYGYTF.

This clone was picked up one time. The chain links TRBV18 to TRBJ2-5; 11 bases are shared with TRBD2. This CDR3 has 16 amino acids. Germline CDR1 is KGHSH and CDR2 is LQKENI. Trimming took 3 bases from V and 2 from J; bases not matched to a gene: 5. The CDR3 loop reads CASSPVIAGGQETQYF. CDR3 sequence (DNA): TGTGCCAGCTCACCGGTAATAGCGGGAGGGCAAGAGACCCAGTACTTC.

The CDR3 here is CASSLGPGDGYTF. CDR3 DNA: TGTGCCAGCAGCTTAGGTCCAGGGGACGGCTACACCTTC. V and J are TRBV11-3 and TRBJ1-2; perhaps TRBD1 as D (6 bases). The CDR3 runs to 13 residues. The germline gives CDR1 SGHNT, CDR2 YENEEA. V lost 1 base and J lost 8, with 11 bases in between.

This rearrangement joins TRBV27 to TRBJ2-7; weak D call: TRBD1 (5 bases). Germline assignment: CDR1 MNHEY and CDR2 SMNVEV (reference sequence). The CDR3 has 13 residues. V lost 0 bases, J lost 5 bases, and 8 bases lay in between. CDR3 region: CASSLSGANEQYF. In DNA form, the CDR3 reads TGTGCCAGCAGTTTATCAGGGGCAAACGAGCAGTACTTC.

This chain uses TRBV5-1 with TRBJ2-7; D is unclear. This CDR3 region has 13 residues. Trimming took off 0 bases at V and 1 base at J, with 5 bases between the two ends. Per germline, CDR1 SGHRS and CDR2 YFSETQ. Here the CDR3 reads CASSLELSYEQYF. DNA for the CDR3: TGCGCCAGCAGCTTGGAACTGTCCTACGAGCAGTACTTC. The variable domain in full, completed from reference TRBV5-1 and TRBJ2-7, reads KAGVTQTPRYLIKTRGQQVTLSCSPISGHRSVSWYQQTPGQGLQFLFEYFSETQRNKGNFPGRFSGRQFSNSRSEMNVSTLELGDSALYLCASSLELSYEQYFGPGTRLTVT.

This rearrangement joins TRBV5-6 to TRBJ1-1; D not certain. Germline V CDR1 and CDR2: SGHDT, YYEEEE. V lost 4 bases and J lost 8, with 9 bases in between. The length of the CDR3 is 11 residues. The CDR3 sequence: CASSRDVEAFF. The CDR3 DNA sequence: TGTGCCAGCAGCCGGGATGTCGAAGCTTTCTTT. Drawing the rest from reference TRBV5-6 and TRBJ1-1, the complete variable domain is DAGVTQSPTHLIKTRGQQVTLRCSPKSGHDTVSWYQQALGQGPQFIFQYYEEEERQRGNFPDRFSGHQFPNYSSELNVNALLLGDSALYLCASSRDVEAFFGQGTRLTVV.

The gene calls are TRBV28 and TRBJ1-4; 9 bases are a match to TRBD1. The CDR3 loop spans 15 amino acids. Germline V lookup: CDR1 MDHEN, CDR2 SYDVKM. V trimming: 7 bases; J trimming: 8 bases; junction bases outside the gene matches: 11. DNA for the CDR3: TGTGCCAGCACCCTAGGGACAGGGATTAAGGAAAAACTGTTTTTT. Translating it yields CASTLGTGIKEKLFF.

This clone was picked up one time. The CDR3 here is CASSVRGLTVGAEFF. In nucleotides, the CDR3 is TGTGCCAGCAGTGTTAGGGGACTCACGGTTGGGGCAGAGTTCTTC. The J gene is TRBJ2-1, the V gene TRBV2, with TRBD2 as a possible D gene (6 bases). This CDR3 has 15 amino acids. Germline CDR1 SNHLY, CDR2 FYNNEI. V lost 4 bases to trimming and J lost 14 bases, with 24 bases between them.

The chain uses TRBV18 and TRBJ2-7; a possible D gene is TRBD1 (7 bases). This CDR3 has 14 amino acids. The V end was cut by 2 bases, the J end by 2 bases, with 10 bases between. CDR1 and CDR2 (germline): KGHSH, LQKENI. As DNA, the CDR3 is TGTGCCAGCTCACCAGGCAGGGGGGCCTACGAGCAGTACTTC. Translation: CASSPGRGAYEQYF.

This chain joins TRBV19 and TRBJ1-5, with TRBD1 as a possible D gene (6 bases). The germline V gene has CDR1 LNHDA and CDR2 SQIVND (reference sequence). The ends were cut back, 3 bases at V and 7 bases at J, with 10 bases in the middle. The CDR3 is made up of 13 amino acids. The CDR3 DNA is TGTGCCAGTAGTATGGGGGGGCTCCAGCCCCAGCATTTT. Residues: CASSMGGLQPQHF.

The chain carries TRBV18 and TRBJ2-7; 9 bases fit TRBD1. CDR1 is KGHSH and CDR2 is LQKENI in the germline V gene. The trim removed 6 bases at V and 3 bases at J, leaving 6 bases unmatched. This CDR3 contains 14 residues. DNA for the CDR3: TGTGCCAGCTCCCTGGAGACAGGGGGCTACGAGCAGTACTTC. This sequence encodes CASSLETGGYEQYF.

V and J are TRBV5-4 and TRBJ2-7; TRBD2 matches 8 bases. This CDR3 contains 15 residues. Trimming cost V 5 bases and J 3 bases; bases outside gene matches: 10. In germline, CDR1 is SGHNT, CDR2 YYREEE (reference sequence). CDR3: CASRRDSSGSYEQYF. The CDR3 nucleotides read TGTGCCAGCAGGCGTGACTCGAGCGGGAGCTACGAGCAGTACTTC.

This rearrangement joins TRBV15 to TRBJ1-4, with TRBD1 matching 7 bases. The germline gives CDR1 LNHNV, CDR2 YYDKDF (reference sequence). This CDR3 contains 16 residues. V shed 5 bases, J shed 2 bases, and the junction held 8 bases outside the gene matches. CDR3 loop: CATSRPQGQTNEKLFF. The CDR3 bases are TGTGCCACCAGCCGACCCCAGGGACAGACTAATGAAAAACTGTTTTTT.

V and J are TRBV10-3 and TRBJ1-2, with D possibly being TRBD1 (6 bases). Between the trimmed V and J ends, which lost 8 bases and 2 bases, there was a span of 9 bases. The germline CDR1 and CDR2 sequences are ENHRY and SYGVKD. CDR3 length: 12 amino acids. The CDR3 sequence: CAILTGNYGYTF. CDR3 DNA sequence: TGTGCCATCCTAACAGGGAACTATGGCTACACCTTC.

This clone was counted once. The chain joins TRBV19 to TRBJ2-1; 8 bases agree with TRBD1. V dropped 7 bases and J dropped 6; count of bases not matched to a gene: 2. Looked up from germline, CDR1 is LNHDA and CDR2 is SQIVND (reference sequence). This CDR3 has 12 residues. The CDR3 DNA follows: TGTGCCAGTACTCAGGGGGCCAATGAGCAGTTCTTC. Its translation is CASTQGANEQFF.

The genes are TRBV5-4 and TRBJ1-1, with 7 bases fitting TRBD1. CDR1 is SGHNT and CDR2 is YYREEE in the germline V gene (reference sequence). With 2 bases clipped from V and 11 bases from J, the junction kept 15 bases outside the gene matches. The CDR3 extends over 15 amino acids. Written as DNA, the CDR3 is TGTGCCAGCAGCTTTGACCCCGGGACAGCGGCCCGGGCTTTCTTT. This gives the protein CASSFDPGTAARAFF. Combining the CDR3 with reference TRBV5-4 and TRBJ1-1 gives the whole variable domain ETGVTQSPTHLIKTRGQQVTLRCSSQSGHNTVSWYQQALGQGPQFIFQYYREEENGRGNFPPRFSGLQFPNYSSELNVNALELDDSALYLCASSFDPGTAARAFFGQGTRLTVV.

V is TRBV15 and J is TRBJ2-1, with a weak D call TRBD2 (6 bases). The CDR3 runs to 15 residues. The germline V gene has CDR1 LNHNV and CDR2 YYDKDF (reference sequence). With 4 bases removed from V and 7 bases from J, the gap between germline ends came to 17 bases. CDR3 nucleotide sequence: TGTGCCACCAGCAAGAGTGGGCGGGATGTAAATGAGCAGTTCTTC. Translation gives CATSKSGRDVNEQFF.

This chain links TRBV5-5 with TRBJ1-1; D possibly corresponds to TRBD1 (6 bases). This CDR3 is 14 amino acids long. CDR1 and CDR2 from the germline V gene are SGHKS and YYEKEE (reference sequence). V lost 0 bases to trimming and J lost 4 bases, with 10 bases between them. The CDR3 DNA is TGTGCCAGCAGCTTGGCAGGGGCCGGCACTGAAGCTTTCTTT. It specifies CASSLAGAGTEAFF.

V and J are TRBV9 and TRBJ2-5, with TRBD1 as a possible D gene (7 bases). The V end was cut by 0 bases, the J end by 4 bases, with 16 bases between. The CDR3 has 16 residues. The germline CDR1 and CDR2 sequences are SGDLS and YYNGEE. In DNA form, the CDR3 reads TGTGCCAGCAGCGTAGATCGGACAGGCGGGGCAGAGACCCAGTACTTC. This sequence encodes CASSVDRTGGAETQYF.

The CDR3 region has the DNA TGTGCCTGGAGTCTAGCGGGTGCCTACGAGCAGTACTTC. Residues: CAWSLAGAYEQYF. The genes are TRBV30 and TRBJ2-7, with 8 bases matching TRBD2. Unmatched junction bases numbered 2, after V lost 2 bases and J lost 2 bases. CDR1 and CDR2 (germline): GTSNPN, SVGIG (reference sequence). The CDR3 covers 13 residues.